This TCR beta chain was captured by sequencing in a study of cytomegalovirus exposure and HLA in healthy donors (dated by TCRdb to 2015 to 2018). Background for the entire study: An earlier analysis of some 600 of the donors reported about 260 Gb of sequence data and 100 million to 120 million unique TCR beta sequences obtained from 150 million to 200 million T cells. HLA typing included class I and class II loci at four-digit resolution. A separate validation cohort of about 110 different subjects was used in addition to the approximately 610-subject first cohort. High-throughput TCR immunosequencing, statistical association of individual TCRs with disease status, and machine learning were combined to predict cytomegalovirus infection status. An earlier analysis of several hundred of the donors applied high-throughput TCR beta sequencing to assess whether each TCR beta V gene segment acted as functional or pseudogenic. About 280 gigabases of sequencing data and 80 million or so unique TCR sequences were included in an early release covering several hundred HLA-typed donors. In the later analysis, no new phenotypic data were used to find candidate immune exposures; instead, reliance was placed on TCR beta sequences and their occurrence across donors. Because of strong linkage in the cohort, a few DR-DQ haplotypes were treated as single units for association and clustering. Donor age, sex, ethnicity and CMV serostatus were collected together with the repertoire data. Using immunosequencing, the study profiled T cell repertoires from 550 to 750 subjects and related those repertoires to cytomegalovirus serostatus. Genome-wide SNP genotypes for about 60% of the 666 donors were used in a later genetic analysis, which treated that subset as a discovery cohort. All discovery cohort repertoires had been generated using a single sequencing platform. Of the roughly 410 genotyped donors, 75% to 85% were placed in the genetic ancestry cluster associated with self-reported Caucasian donors. Among almost 400 genotyped donors of the cohort, an average of around 240,000 unique TCR beta nucleotide sequences were sequenced per donor, approximately 20% of them non-productive. The aim of the study was to test whether cataloging public T cell receptors could identify signatures of past pathogen exposure. The number of donors typed differed by locus, with about 629-640 for A, B, C, DRB1 and DQB1, around 560 for DQA1, 606 for DPA1, and under 490 for DPB1. In a later analysis, previously published TCR beta repertoires from several hundred donors were re-analyzed and high-resolution HLA genotyping was added so that TCR occurrence patterns could be studied. What the work shows at the level of the full study, not this receptor alone: A cluster of highly shared sequence variants was judged likely to be a technical artifact of the sequencing pipeline. Compared with equally common non-associated chains, HLA-associated TCR beta chains in a later analysis were more clonally expanded and had lower generation probabilities. Because HLA typing was unavailable for some donors at each locus, only the typed subset was used in association tests. Because counts were too low, around 17 rarely observed V segments, including chromosome 9 orphons, were left out of the earlier analysis of some 640 of the donors. Linkage disequilibrium might explain the correlated functional status among segregating V segments, but an unknown experimental factor could not be excluded. When HLA alleles, especially DR and DQ, strongly co-occurred, TCR associations were difficult to assign to individual alleles. In vitro tests confirmed that a few of the cytomegalovirus-associated TCR beta chains recognize cytomegalovirus antigens. In the study, some 160 TCR beta chains were listed as associated with cytomegalovirus. An earlier analysis of approximately 540 of the donors showed that most TCR beta V segments appeared in productive rearrangements either about 87% or about 30% of the time, which broadly matched IMGT annotations. A later analysis associated about 16,000 TCR beta sequences with specific HLA alleles at a false discovery rate of 0.05. The presence/absence analyses assumed that sequencing depth was roughly uniform across donors, and that assumption may not be true. In this cohort, only TCR beta chains were sequenced, and detectable features were limited by the absence of alpha or paired-chain data. It was suggested by the authors that the approach could potentially be generalized to other disease states and immunological phenotypes. In a later analysis, TCR association rates were found to vary across HLA loci, with the most associated TCRs seen for DRB1 alleles and the fewest for HLA-C alleles. A further reported finding was that TCR beta sequences accurately predicted the HLA-A and HLA-B alleles for most subjects in the first cohort. In a later analysis, most CMV-associated TCR beta chains were found to appear HLA-restricted, with HLA associations seemingly driven largely by CMV exposure. Most TCR sequences were seen in very few donors, while some public TCRs were found in many individuals. Immune exposure information for the cohort was limited to CMV serostatus. In a later genetic analysis, a missense DCLRE1C variant was associated with V-gene and J-gene trimming of TCR beta chains, and the association was replicated in an independent cohort. Several of the top co-occurrence clusters appeared to be linked to parvovirus B19, influenza, CMV and Epstein-Barr virus, according to a later analysis. According to a later genetic analysis, donors in an Asian-associated ancestry cluster had fewer N-insertions in productive TCRs than the approximately 630-donor mean. Cytomegalovirus status was reported to be diagnosed by the classifier with high specificity and sensitivity in both the original and validation cohorts.

The library was produced with the immunoSEQ multiplex PCR assay. A mixture of 60 forward primers for TCR Vbeta segments and 13 reverse primers for TCR Jbeta segments was used in the multiplex PCR. A multiplex PCR assay on genomic DNA amplified the CDR3 region of rearranged TCR beta genes. On the Illumina HiSeq System, the amplified TCR beta libraries were sequenced as 87-base-pair reads. On the authors' methods: In a later analysis, about 80 million unique TCR beta chains were counted across the 650 to 700 repertoires, and roughly 11 million of these chains were shared by at least two donors. Raw reads were error-corrected and collapsed into unique sequences with a nearest-neighbor algorithm that merged closely related sequences to remove PCR and sequencing errors. CDR3 sequences were aligned to IMGT reference sequences to assign V, D and J gene segments. For a sequence to be retained, at least a six-nucleotide match to both a V gene segment and a J gene segment was required. A rearrangement counted as productive if the CDR3 had no stop codons and remained in frame with V and J, and every other rearrangement counted as non-productive. CDR3 was defined according to IMGT convention as the region running from the second conserved V-encoded cysteine to the conserved J-encoded phenylalanine. The earlier analysis of 500 to 750 of the donors excluded any sequence lacking an unambiguous match to a single V gene segment. In an earlier analysis of almost 600 of the donors, a V segment was called functional when productive rearrangements were above 56.7%, and segregating when the standard deviation between donors exceeded 5%. A statistical classification framework was built for diagnosing cytomegalovirus status from the catalog of TCR beta chain sequences. V and J gene assignment, in a later analysis, came from comparing TCR nucleotide sequences with IMGT/GENE-DB human TR gene sequences. In a later analysis, CDR3 sequences and most-parsimonious VDJ recombination scenarios were assigned using the TCRdist pipeline. In a later analysis, every TCR beta chain was defined by the combination of its CDR3 amino acid sequence and its V-gene family, and reads without a unique V-gene family were dropped. To address suspected cross-contamination and a sequencing artifact, a later analysis removed roughly 580 highly shared, low-generation-probability nucleotide sequences. A later analysis calculated a clonal expansion index for each public chain from normalized within-repertoire ranks of inferred template counts. A later analysis computed generation probabilities with a VDJ recombination model fitted to out-of-frame rearrangements, and checked the results against IGoR. Hypergeometric tests were used in a later analysis to score TCR-TCR, TCR-HLA and TCR-CMV co-occurrence, with a repertoire-size bias correction applied to the TCR pairs. To estimate false discovery rates, a later analysis permuted the HLA or CMV assignments 20 times. A later analysis grouped co-occurring TCRs with DBSCAN, adding TCRdist sequence similarity when clustering within HLA-allele-positive subsets. For co-occurrence clustering, repertoires with fewer than 30,000 or more than 120,000 public chains were excluded, along with roughly five repertoires with anomalous nucleotide sharing. The table comes from immuneACCESS by way of TCRdb, which keeps in-frame sequences with V and J called. Part of the clones is missing from these tables; in studies checked, under half for an unresolved V gene and the rest for unknown reasons. Clone size and V and J calls were adopted from that table, with D and trimming inferred from the DNA. A total of some 150,000 clones appear in this sample, almost 85% of them only once. The ten largest clonotypes hold 1.9% of the sample.

The cohort consisted of approximately 670 healthy bone marrow donors. At the time of sampling, every cohort member was nominally healthy, though immune exposures that went unrecorded were likely present. The donor tested CMV seronegative, placing the donor among the 300 to 450 seronegative members of the cohort. A peripheral blood sample was provided by each donor, and peripheral blood mononuclear cells were used for TCR beta sequencing. Genomic DNA extraction from the blood cell samples was performed with the Qiagen DNeasy Blood Extraction Kit. As regards this clone: It lacks a known antigen. No much larger clone is present one base from it, and per-base qualities are unavailable.

This receptor was taken from a woman aged 40 to 49 in good health and CMV-seronegative. Sequencing was done on a sample of PBMCs.

The DNA sequence is as follows: TGTGCCAGCAGCTTGATTGGCGGGGGTCAAGAGACCCAGTACTTC. This sequence encodes CASSLIGGGQETQYF. The V and J segments used are TRBV5-4 and TRBJ2-5; 7 bases in the middle match TRBD2. CDR1 and CDR2, per the germline V gene (reference sequence), are SGHNT and YYREEE. Including cysteine and phenylalanine, the CDR3 has 15 amino acids. The kept DNA is CDR3 alone, 45 bases in frame from the first base. V has 1 base trimmed and J has 2 bases trimmed; junction bases matching no gene number 5. When the CDR3 is completed using the reference TRBV5-4 and TRBJ2-5 genes on either side, the full variable domain is ETGVTQSPTHLIKTRGQQVTLRCSSQSGHNTVSWYQQALGQGPQFIFQYYREEENGRGNFPPRFSGLQFPNYSSELNVNALELDDSALYLCASSLIGGGQETQYFGPGTRLLVL.